This is a list of T cell receptor beta chains from one sample in a study of Ad26.COV2.S vaccination and SARS-CoV-2 variants. Data came from immunoSEQ multiplex PCR; TCRdb stores just in-frame clones and leaves some out. The profile shows about 480,000 clones, approximately 90% of them singletons. This sample comprised peripheral blood, obtained in a trial of Ad26.COV2.S vaccine versus placebo. These receptors were collected from a person between 18 and 65 years old who received the Ad26.COV2.S COVID-19 vaccine or a placebo. Both conserved end residues are part of each CDR3. The order of the fields is J gene, V gene, CDR3 protein.

TRBJ2-3 TRBV7-9 CASGTSARDTQYF
TRBJ2-5 TRBV27 CASRASGTIQETQYF
TRBJ1-1 TRBV2 CASRIRTGRTSTEAFF
TRBJ2-1 TRBV12-5 CASGLMKVESDEQFF
TRBJ2-3 TRBV9 CASSVVPRGDTQYF
TRBJ2-7 TRBV9 CASTTDPGAYEQYF
TRBJ2-3 TRBV5-1 CASSLFSGIGTDTQYF
TRBJ1-1 TRBV6-4 CASSAGTGGGEAFF
TRBJ2-1 TRBV30 CAWTFSGRDKEQFF
TRBJ1-2 TRBV7-9 CASSFAGPDYGYTF
TRBJ2-7 TRBV5-1 CASSPVLRDRAYEQYF
TRBJ2-7 TRBV7-9 CASSLVSRYEQYF
TRBJ1-6 TRBV3-1/TRBV3-2 CASSQRGKYNSPLHF
TRBJ2-7 TRBV5-4 CASSQPGQRVYEQYF
TRBJ1-1 TRBV19 CASKGQPNTEAFF
TRBJ1-2 TRBV12-3/TRBV12-4 CASSLNRYYGYTF
TRBJ1-5 TRBV28 CASSLTGRHQPQHF
TRBJ2-3 TRBV29-1 CSVDLGWDTQYF
TRBJ2-4 TRBV28 CASSDPRGELAKNIQYF
TRBJ1-1 TRBV15 CATSRERDRMNTEAFF
TRBJ2-7 TRBV7-9 CASSLTGTSPYEQYF
TRBJ1-1 TRBV7-6 CASSLYRGTGGTEAFF
TRBJ2-7 TRBV11-3 CASSEGGQGYEQYF
TRBJ1-4 TRBV27 CASSLSRQGAKLFF
TRBJ2-7 TRBV6-5 CASSYSGRALMDF
TRBJ1-2 TRBV28 CASTFGQFYGYTF
TRBJ2-7 TRBV4-1 CASSQDFGPLDEQYF
TRBJ2-3 TRBV5-1 CASSFVQRTDTQYF
TRBJ1-2 TRBV29-1 CSVEGFQGLGYTF
TRBJ1-3 TRBV28 CASSFTGQGAQNTIYF
TRBJ2-1 TRBV12-5 CASGFGDSRREQFF
TRBJ2-6 TRBV6-5 CASSYSWTANVLTF
TRBJ1-5 TRBV7-2 CASSKGVSNQPQHF
TRBJ2-5 TRBV19 CASSMVGNFIETQYF
TRBJ2-7 TRBV3-1/TRBV3-2 CASGTSGDLQQYF
TRBJ2-7 TRBV27 CASSLSPSGGTYEQYF
TRBJ1-5 TRBV7-9 CASSLGGTGNQPQHF
TRBJ2-7 TRBV2 CASSILGGSRSYEQYF
TRBJ1-5 TRBV5-8 CASSFPYGALSNQPQHF
TRBJ1-6 TRBV7-9 CASRARDSNSPLHF
TRBJ2-7 TRBV10-3 CAISDGGEQYF
TRBJ2-2 TRBV29-1 CSGARTNTGELFF
TRBJ1-2 TRBV27 CASRLAGQPYGYTF
TRBJ1-1 TRBV28 CASRLPGNTEAFF
TRBJ1-2 TRBV21-1 CASSKSCGTASNYGYTF
TRBJ2-3 TRBV7-2 CASGVGTQYF
TRBJ2-1 TRBV9 CASSGLAGGTYNEQFF
TRBJ1-4 TRBV18 CASSRTVNEKLFF
TRBJ2-3 TRBV7-2 CASRGGRMSGSKDTQYF
TRBJ1-1 TRBV5-4 CASSPPTGVNTEAFF
TRBJ2-2 TRBV2 CASSEVRSATGELFF
TRBJ2-1 TRBV30 CAWSPRAGGYNEQFF